What follows are 23 T cell receptor beta chains derived from one specimen sequenced in a study of blood T cell repertoires in COVID-19. Assay: immunoSEQ multiplex PCR; the TCRdb copy retains only in-frame clones and omits some. The sample yields roughly 300,000 clones, approximately 90% seen once. The sequenced sample consisted of peripheral blood. The source is a woman aged 25 to 45 with COVID-19, enrolled during active disease.

The J gene is TRBJ1-1, the V gene TRBV3-1 (or the pseudogene TRBV3-2); the match to TRBD1 covers 7 bases. Germline V gene lookup returns CDR1 LGHDT and CDR2 YNNKEL (reference sequence). Losses at the gene ends were 5 bases for V and 0 bases for J; bases not matched to a gene: 6. The CDR3 runs 15 residues. The CDR3 loop is CASSVQTGLNTEAFF. CDR3 coding DNA: TGTGCCAGCAGCGTTCAGACAGGGTTGAACACTGAAGCTTTCTTT.

The chain joins TRBV21-1 to TRBJ1-1. TRBV21-1 is classified as a pseudogene. The CDR3 spans 14 residues. CDR3 coding DNA: TGTGCCAGCGCATGGGAGCTCTTGATCACTGAAGCTTTCTTT. This translates into CASAWELLITEAFF.

The chain uses TRBV12-1 and TRBJ2-7; TRBD2 is the table's D call, not checked against the DNA. TRBV12-1 is given as a pseudogene. The CDR3 is made up of 16 amino acids. The CDR3 region is CASSFDLAGYFDEQYF. The DNA for the CDR3 is TGTGCCAGCAGCTTTGACCTAGCGGGATATTTTGACGAGCAGTACTTC.

This chain links TRBV29-1 with TRBJ1-2, with a tentative D call TRBD1 (5 bases). The V end was cut by 6 bases, the J end by 4 bases, with 18 bases between. Germline lookup yields CDR1 SQVTM and CDR2 ANQGSEA. This CDR3 spans 14 amino acids. The CDR3 coding sequence is TGCAGCGTCGATGGGACTTCTACCCTCTATGGCTACACCTTC. It translates to CSVDGTSTLYGYTF.

The rearrangement uses TRBV4-1 and TRBJ2-3; 7 bases are a match to TRBD1. Germline V CDR1 and CDR2: MGHRA, YSYEKL. The CDR3 length is 13 residues. The V and J ends lost 4 bases and 4 bases, in that order; junction bases with no gene match: 2. CDR3 bases: TGCGCCAGCAGCCTCCAGGGGGCAGATACGCAGTATTTT. The encoded protein is CASSLQGADTQYF.

This clone was picked up one time. The same CDR3 can be traced to other DNA sequences in this sample. The V and J genes are TRBV6-5 and TRBJ1-5, with D possibly being TRBD1 (5 bases). Deletions cut 2 bases from V and 2 bases from J, with 10 bases between. The CDR3 extends over 15 amino acids. Germline lookup yields CDR1 MNHEY and CDR2 SVGAGI. The CDR3 spells CASSYRQGGNQPQHF. The CDR3 coding sequence is TGTGCCAGCAGTTACAGGCAGGGCGGCAATCAGCCCCAGCATTTT.

The V call is TRBV27, the J call TRBJ2-7, with 10 nucleotides matching TRBD2. Trimming at V came to 3 bases and at J to 3 bases, leaving 5 bases not matched to a gene. Germline CDR1 reads MNHEY; CDR2 reads SMNVEV (reference sequence). The CDR3 covers 15 residues. CDR3 bases: TGTGCCAGCAGTTTGAAACTAGCGGGGCACTACGAGCAGTACTTC. It encodes CASSLKLAGHYEQYF.

The chain employs TRBV19 and TRBJ2-7; a possible D gene is TRBD2 (6 bases). Germline CDR1 reads LNHDA; CDR2 reads SQIVND (reference sequence). The CDR3 has 15 amino acids. Trimming removed 4 bases from V and 2 bases from J, with 15 bases in between. The CDR3 reads CASSKTGVGTYEQYF. CDR3 DNA sequence: TGTGCCAGTAGTAAAACGGGAGTCGGGACCTACGAGCAGTACTTC.

V gene TRBV6-5 combines with J gene TRBJ1-1; 7 bases match TRBD1. J was trimmed by 7 bases and V by 6 bases; bases with no gene match: 8. CDR3 length equals 13 residues. CDR1 and CDR2 from the germline V gene are MNHEY and SVGAGI. The CDR3 nucleotides are TGTGCCAGCAGCCTCGGACAGGCCATTGAAGCTTTCTTT. It yields the protein CASSLGQAIEAFF.

The chain has TRBV28 and TRBJ1-1, with D maybe TRBD1 (6 bases). The germline V gene has CDR1 MDHEN and CDR2 SYDVKM. V was cut by 3 bases and J by 3 bases, with 14 bases left in between. This CDR3 has 15 residues. The CDR3 loop is CASSLGGARYTEAFF. CDR3 nucleotide sequence: TGTGCCAGCAGTTTGGGGGGGGCTCGATACACTGAAGCTTTCTTT.

The V and J genes are TRBV30 and TRBJ2-1; 11 bases map to TRBD2. The junction had 5 bases not matched to a gene; V was cut back by 4 bases and J by 3 bases. Germline assignment: CDR1 GTSNPN and CDR2 SVGIG (reference sequence). The CDR3 has 15 residues. CDR3 protein: CAWTLTSGNYNEQFF. Written as DNA, the CDR3 is TGTGCCTGGACCCTGACTAGCGGGAACTACAATGAGCAGTTCTTC.

J is TRBJ2-7 and V is TRBV19, with D possibly TRBD1 on 5 matching bases. V shed 4 bases and J shed 7 bases, with 14 bases lying between them. This CDR3 has 13 residues. The germline V gene has CDR1 LNHDA and CDR2 SQIVND (reference sequence). CDR3 in amino acids: CASSRRQNREQYF. The CDR3 DNA reads as TGTGCCAGTAGTAGGAGACAGAATCGAGAGCAGTACTTC.

The chain joins TRBV5-1 to TRBJ2-5, with 13 positions matching TRBD2. CDR1 SGHRS and CDR2 YFSETQ come from the germline V gene. The V gene end was trimmed by 4 bases and the J gene end by 5 bases; junction bases not matched to a gene: 5. The CDR3 covers 15 residues. The CDR3 protein is CASSRLTSGRETQYF. The CDR3 nucleotides read TGCGCCAGCAGCCGCCTGACTAGCGGGAGGGAGACCCAGTACTTC.

The chain employs TRBV28 and TRBJ2-7; 10 positions agree with TRBD2. CDR1 is MDHEN and CDR2 is SYDVKM in the germline V gene. This CDR3 comprises 15 residues. The V gene end was trimmed by 5 bases and the J gene end by 2 bases; junction bases not matched to a gene: 6. CDR3 loop: CASSPRTSGTYEQYF. The CDR3 DNA follows: TGTGCCAGCAGTCCTCGGACTAGCGGCACCTACGAGCAGTACTTC.

The chain uses TRBV30 and TRBJ1-1; D call uncertain. Germline lookup yields CDR1 GTSNPN and CDR2 SVGIG (reference sequence). Trimming pared 5 bases from V and 3 bases from J, leaving 13 bases between. The CDR3 consists of 13 residues. The CDR3 DNA sequence: TGTGCCTGGGCGTATAGGGAGTACACTGAAGCTTTCTTT. It specifies CAWAYREYTEAFF. Complete variable domain (other parts from reference TRBV30 and TRBJ1-1): SQTIHQWPATLVQPVGSPLSLECTVEGTSNPNLYWYRQAAGRGLQLLFYSVGIGQISSEVPQNLSASRPQDRQFILSSKKLLLSDSGFYLCAWAYREYTEAFFGQGTRLTVV.

The rearrangement uses TRBV6-1 and TRBJ2-7, with 7 bases that match TRBD2. This CDR3 has 15 amino acids. The V and J ends lost 3 bases and 4 bases, in that order; junction bases with no gene match: 9. The germline V gene encodes CDR1 MNHNS and CDR2 SASEGT. CDR3 in amino acids: CASSDPAGTNYEQYF. The CDR3 coding sequence is TGTGCCAGCAGTGACCCAGCGGGAACTAATTACGAGCAGTACTTC.

CDR3 residues: CASSNREGGPARADTQYF. CDR3 coding DNA: TGTGCCAGCAGCAATCGGGAGGGAGGGCCAGCAAGGGCAGATACGCAGTATTTT. This sequence joins TRBV21-1 and TRBJ2-3; the D call of TRBD2 is as the table states it, not checked on the DNA. TRBV21-1 is a pseudogene. This CDR3 contains 18 residues.

The rearrangement uses TRBV11-2 and TRBJ1-1; unclear D gene. CDR3 length: 14 residues. CDR1 and CDR2 (germline): SGHAT, FQNNGV. Trimming took 5 bases from V and 5 from J, leaving 15 bases between them. The CDR3 reads CASSNDIRETEAFF. The DNA for the CDR3 is TGTGCCAGCAGCAACGACATTCGGGAGACTGAAGCTTTCTTT.

The chain links TRBV9 to TRBJ2-3, with D perhaps matching TRBD1 (5 bases). Germline V gene sequence: CDR1 SGDLS, CDR2 YYNGEE. With 4 bases removed from V and 0 bases from J, the gap between germline ends came to 15 bases. The CDR3 consists of 16 residues. The CDR3 reads CASSLRQSSSTDTQYF. The CDR3 nucleotides read TGTGCCAGCAGCCTAAGACAGTCCTCTAGCACAGATACGCAGTATTTT.

V gene TRBV30 combines with J gene TRBJ2-7, with D possibly matching TRBD2 (6 bases). V lost 0 bases, J lost 6 bases, and 12 bases lay in between. Germline values: CDR1 GTSNPN, CDR2 SVGIG (reference sequence). This CDR3 has 13 amino acids. The DNA of the CDR3 is TGTGCCTGGAGTGTTGGAGGGAAGGGCGAGCAGTACTTC. Its protein product is CAWSVGGKGEQYF.

This chain connects TRBV10-3 to TRBJ2-2; 9 positions agree with TRBD1. V was clipped by 6 bases and J by 6 bases; unmatched bases: 5. The CDR3 has 14 residues. Germline CDR1 and CDR2: ENHRY and SYGVKD. The CDR3 spells CAIRWDREAGELFF. DNA for the CDR3: TGTGCCATCAGATGGGACAGGGAGGCCGGGGAGCTGTTTTTT.

The chain has TRBV5-4 and TRBJ2-1; 12 bases agree with TRBD2. Unmatched junction bases numbered 4, after V lost 3 bases and J lost 3 bases. The CDR3 runs 16 residues. CDR1 is SGHNT, CDR2 YYREEE, per germline (reference sequence). CDR3 bases: TGTGCCAGCAGCTCCCCTAGCGGGAGGGACTACAATGAGCAGTTCTTC. Translated: CASSSPSGRDYNEQFF.

The CDR3: CASSRGVNVVDLSYEQYF. The CDR3 region has the DNA TGCGCCAGCAGCCGCGGGGTGAACGTGGTGGACCTCTCCTACGAGCAGTACTTC. This chain joins TRBV5-1 and TRBJ2-7, with D maybe TRBD2 (6 bases). Germline V lookup: CDR1 SGHRS, CDR2 YFSETQ. The CDR3 is 18 residues long. The V gene lost 4 bases and the J gene lost 0 bases, with 23 bases spanning the gap.